Sequencing of this T cell receptor (beta chain) was carried out in a study of beta chain features in type 1 diabetes. Study findings and constraints: Across all four CD4+ subsets, people with type 1 diabetes showed modestly shorter TCRB CDR3s.

Every isolated RNA sample was fully reverse transcribed, so sequencing captured expressed TCRB transcripts. The protocol was immunoSEQ multiplex PCR, while the TCRdb copy is restricted to in-frame clones and leaves out a portion. The sample includes roughly 180,000 clones, 6% to 9% of them seen just once. About this clone itself: Antigen unknown.

Trimming shortened V by 6 bases and J by 4 bases, and 19 bases separated the two germline ends. CDR3 length: 15 residues. Germline V gene data show CDR1 as SGHRS and CDR2 as YFSETQ. The TCR comes from a man aged 18-30 years with type 1 diabetes. This chain uses TRBV5-1 with TRBJ1-1, with D possibly TRBD1 on 6 matching bases. The sequenced sample was central memory CD4+ T cells from blood. This CDR3 is CASNPRGGGGTEAFF. Here the CDR3 DNA reads TGCGCCAGCAACCCCCGGGGGGGAGGGGGCACTGAAGCTTTCTTT. The full variable domain, its missing parts supplied by reference TRBV5-1 and TRBJ1-1, is KAGVTQTPRYLIKTRGQQVTLSCSPISGHRSVSWYQQTPGQGLQFLFEYFSETQRNKGNFPGRFSGRQFSNSRSEMNVSTLELGDSALYLCASNPRGGGGTEAFFGQGTRLTVV.